The 31 T cell receptor beta chains in this list originate from one sample, sequenced in a study of blood T cell repertoires in COVID-19. Method: immunoSEQ multiplex PCR; TCRdb's copy keeps in-frame clones and lacks some. The sample yields fewer than 250,000 clones, roughly 82% seen once. Source material: peripheral blood. The receptor source for this set is a woman aged 60 to 75 with COVID-19, enrolled during active disease.

The chain combines TRBV18 with TRBJ1-1; 8 bases fit TRBD1. V trimming: 2 bases; J trimming: 3 bases; junction bases outside the gene matches: 8. CDR1 and CDR2 (germline): KGHSH, LQKENI. The CDR3 runs to 16 residues. CDR3 DNA sequence: TGTGCCAGCTCACCAAAAGTGACCAGGGGGCACACTGAAGCTTTCTTT. Its translation is CASSPKVTRGHTEAFF.

The chain links TRBV4-1 to TRBJ1-5, with 11 nucleotides matching TRBD1. V was pared by 4 bases and J by 7 bases, with 9 bases of the junction left unmatched. Germline V gene sequence: CDR1 MGHRA, CDR2 YSYEKL. The CDR3 totals 16 residues. The CDR3, as DNA: TGCGCCAGCAGCCCGCTGTGGGACAGGGGGAGACAGCCCCAGCATTTT. It codes for CASSPLWDRGRQPQHF.

This clone has a handful of counts. The rearrangement joins TRBV29-1 to TRBJ2-1; TRBD2 matches 11 bases. Germline values: CDR1 SQVTM, CDR2 ANQGSEA. The CDR3 runs to 15 residues. V lost 5 bases, J lost 4 bases, and 7 bases stayed unmatched. The CDR3 DNA is TGCAGCGTTACTGGGACTAGCGGAGTTTACAATGAGCAGTTCTTC. Its translation: CSVTGTSGVYNEQFF.

This clone was picked up a small number of times. The V call is TRBV7-2, the J call TRBJ2-7; 8 bases agree with TRBD1. This CDR3 has 16 residues. The ends lost 5 bases at V and 1 base at J; junction bases unmatched: 10. CDR1 SGHTA and CDR2 FQGNSA come from the germline V gene. The CDR3 DNA follows: TGTGCCAGCAGCCCACCGAAGACAGGGGCTTCCTACGAGCAGTACTTC. This translates into CASSPPKTGASYEQYF.

The V gene is TRBV7-2, the J gene TRBJ2-1, with TRBD1 matching 7 bases. Germline CDR1 is SGHTA and CDR2 is FQGNSA. Trimming at V came to 3 bases and at J to 5 bases, leaving 4 bases not matched to a gene. The CDR3 runs 14 residues. This chain's CDR3 is CASSFWTGDNEQFF. The CDR3 DNA is TGTGCCAGCAGCTTCTGGACAGGAGACAATGAGCAGTTCTTC.

As concerns this clone: The CDR3 does not end in the conserved phenylalanine or tryptophan, so this is likely a read error. This sequence joins TRBV19 and TRBJ1-2; D might be TRBD1 (5 bases). This CDR3 is built from 14 residues. Germline CDR1 and CDR2: LNHDA and SQIVND (reference sequence). The ends were cut back, 7 bases at V and 4 bases at J, with 16 bases in the middle. The CDR3 protein is CASTVRGTSYGYTL. The CDR3 coding sequence is TGTGCCAGTACCGTGCGGGGGACTTCCTATGGCTACACCCTC.

The CDR3 sequence is CASSIERRNEQFF. DNA for the CDR3: TGTGCCAGTAGTATAGAGAGGAGGAATGAGCAGTTCTTC. The chain couples TRBV19 to TRBJ2-1, with D tentatively TRBD2 (5 bases). The germline CDR1 and CDR2 sequences are LNHDA and SQIVND (reference sequence). This CDR3 is 13 amino acids long. V was trimmed by 0 bases and J by 7 bases, leaving 7 bases between them. The full variable domain, rest sourced from reference TRBV19 and TRBJ2-1, is DGGITQSPKYLFRKEGQNVTLSCEQNLNHDAMYWYRQDPGQGLRLIYYSQIVNDFQKGDIAEGYSVSREKKESFPLTVTSAQKNPTAFYLCASSIERRNEQFFGPGTRLTVL.

The V gene is TRBV7-3, the J gene TRBJ2-2; D is possibly TRBD1 (6 bases). The V end was cut by 1 base, the J end by 5 bases, with 11 bases between. The CDR3 contains 15 residues. The germline gives CDR1 SGHTA, CDR2 FQGTGA. Here the CDR3 reads CASSLRGGRTGELFF. CDR3 DNA: TGTGCCAGCAGCTTAAGAGGGGGTAGGACCGGGGAGCTGTTTTTT.

This clone was counted at least ten times. The CDR3 reads CASSGGGINEQFF. The CDR3 DNA follows: TGTGCCTCCTCGGGCGGGGGGATCAATGAGCAGTTCTTC. The chain has TRBV19 and TRBJ2-1; 8 nucleotides line up with TRBD2. After removal of 11 bases from V and 6 bases from J, the junction contained 9 bases not matched to a gene. Per germline, CDR1 LNHDA and CDR2 SQIVND (reference sequence). The CDR3 loop spans 13 amino acids.

The rearrangement joins TRBV11-2 to TRBJ2-2; D perhaps matches TRBD2 (5 bases). Trimming cost V 0 bases and J 5 bases, with 10 bases left between them. This CDR3 contains 15 residues. The germline gives CDR1 SGHAT, CDR2 FQNNGV. The chain's CDR3 is CASSLDGLATGELFF. CDR3 nucleotide sequence: TGTGCCAGCAGCTTAGATGGCCTAGCTACCGGGGAGCTGTTTTTT.

The chain is built from TRBV19 and TRBJ2-3; D might be TRBD2 (5 bases). Trimming pared 6 bases from V and 8 bases from J, leaving 21 bases between. The CDR3 totals 15 residues. Germline CDR1 LNHDA, CDR2 SQIVND (reference sequence). The CDR3 DNA reads as TGTGCCAGTAGCCAAGACCGGGCGGTCCGGGGTACGCAGTATTTT. Protein sequence: CASSQDRAVRGTQYF.

This clone was seen more than once but under ten times. The chain uses TRBV7-9 and TRBJ2-1; perhaps TRBD2 as D (7 bases). This CDR3 contains 16 residues. The germline V and J ends were trimmed by 5 bases and 0 bases, with 14 bases remaining between them. Per the germline V gene, CDR1 is SEHNR and CDR2 is FQNEAQ (reference sequence). This CDR3 is CASSPGGPSSYNEQFF. CDR3 DNA sequence: TGTGCCAGCAGCCCGGGGGGCCCGAGCTCCTACAATGAGCAGTTCTTC.

The V call is TRBV13, the J call TRBJ1-1; no clear D gene. The CDR3 is 17 residues long. The V and J ends lost 1 base and 1 base respectively, with 16 bases between them. Germline loops: CDR1 PRHDT, CDR2 FYEKMQ (reference sequence). In DNA form, the CDR3 reads TGTGCCAGCAGCTTAGAACTAGCGCTGATGGGGAACACTGAAGCTTTCTTT. Translation: CASSLELALMGNTEAFF.

J is TRBJ2-7 and V is TRBV28; 7 bases fit TRBD1. The CDR3 is made up of 14 amino acids. V lost 2 bases and J lost 2; bases outside the gene matches: 3. CDR1 and CDR2 (germline): MDHEN, SYDVKM. CDR3 sequence (DNA): TGTGCCAGCAGTTTACAGGGGGTTACCTACGAGCAGTACTTC. It specifies CASSLQGVTYEQYF. Full variable domain (outside the CDR3, taken from reference TRBV28 and TRBJ2-7): DVKVTQSSRYLVKRTGEKVFLECVQDMDHENMFWYRQDPGLGLRLIYFSYDVKMKEKGDIPEGYSVSREKKERFSLILESASTNQTSMYLCASSLQGVTYEQYFGPGTRLTVT.

The chain joins TRBV6-6 to TRBJ2-7; TRBD2 is a possible D gene (5 bases). Trimming cost V 5 bases and J 1 base, with 9 bases left between them. CDR3 length equals 13 residues. CDR1 and CDR2 (germline): MNHNY, SVGAGI (reference sequence). CDR3 nucleotide sequence: TGTGCCAGCAGTGGCGGGTTTTCCTACGAGCAGTACTTC. It is translated as CASSGGFSYEQYF.

The J gene is TRBJ2-3, the V gene TRBV5-4; TRBD2 might be the D (6 bases). This CDR3 comprises 15 residues. V was pared by 3 bases and J by 0 bases, with 11 bases between. CDR1 and CDR2 (germline): SGHNT, YYREEE (reference sequence). The CDR3 nucleotides are TGTGCCAGCAGCTCACCGGGACTTAGCACAGATACGCAGTATTTT. Protein sequence: CASSSPGLSTDTQYF.

V is TRBV2 and J is TRBJ2-5; maybe TRBD1 (6 bases). V was clipped by 7 bases and J by 0 bases, with 12 bases between them. The CDR3 totals 14 residues. The V gene's germline CDR1 is SNHLY and CDR2 FYNNEI. The CDR3 sequence: CASTRGRNQETQYF. CDR3 in DNA: TGTGCCAGCACCAGGGGCCGGAACCAAGAGACCCAGTACTTC.

The chain employs TRBV18 and TRBJ2-7; TRBD1 matches at 7 bases. V lost 6 bases to trimming and J lost 3 bases; unmatched junction nucleotides: 8. Germline V CDR1 and CDR2: KGHSH, LQKENI. The CDR3 totals 14 residues. CDR3 protein: CASSPGQAVYEQYV. DNA of the CDR3: TGTGCCAGCTCGCCCGGACAGGCCGTCTACGAGCAGTACGTC.

The chain employs TRBV27 and TRBJ2-1, with D perhaps matching TRBD2 (6 bases). Germline CDR1 and CDR2: MNHEY and SMNVEV (reference sequence). The V and J ends lost 5 bases and 2 bases respectively, with 19 bases between them. The CDR3 contains 17 residues. The CDR3 protein is CASSPYRLVAPYNEQFF. The CDR3 DNA reads TGTGCCAGCAGTCCCTACAGACTAGTGGCCCCCTACAATGAGCAGTTCTTC.

CDR3 DNA sequence: TGTGCCAGCAGCTTAGTCCTAGCGTCCTACAATGAGCAGTTCTTC. Protein sequence: CASSLVLASYNEQFF. This rearrangement joins TRBV11-2 to TRBJ2-1; possibly TRBD2 for D (6 bases). Between the trimmed V and J ends, which lost 1 base and 1 base, there was a span of 8 bases. Germline CDR1 reads SGHAT; CDR2 reads FQNNGV. The CDR3 sequence is 15 residues long.

This chain links TRBV5-1 with TRBJ1-3; no reliable D call. CDR3 length: 14 residues. Germline lookup yields CDR1 SGHRS and CDR2 YFSETQ. Trimming cost V 4 bases and J 3 bases, with 11 bases left between them. CDR3 nucleotide sequence: TGCGCCAGCAGCCAAATTACGGGTGGAAACACCATATATTTT. Translated: CASSQITGGNTIYF.

The V and J genes are TRBV29-1 and TRBJ2-5; 8 bases map to TRBD2. Trimming cost V 4 bases and J 5 bases; bases outside gene matches: 12. This CDR3 is 15 amino acids long. The V gene's germline CDR1 is SQVTM and CDR2 ANQGSEA. The CDR3: CSVGETGGLGETQYF. Written as DNA, the CDR3 is TGCAGCGTTGGGGAAACGGGGGGGCTCGGGGAGACCCAGTACTTC.

The genes are TRBV15 and TRBJ1-5; no clear D. Germline CDR1 and CDR2: LNHNV and YYDKDF (reference sequence). Trimming took 0 bases from V and 0 from J, leaving 12 bases between them. The length of the CDR3 is 17 residues. Written as DNA, the CDR3 is TGTGCCACCAGCAGAGAATCGGCAGGTAATAGCAATCAGCCCCAGCATTTT. This codes for CATSRESAGNSNQPQHF. Looking up the rest from reference TRBV15 and TRBJ1-5 gives the full variable domain: DAMVIQNPRYQVTQFGKPVTLSCSQTLNHNVMYWYQQKSSQAPKLLFHYYDKDFNNEADTPDNFQSRRPNTSFCFLDIRSPGLGDTAMYLCATSRESAGNSNQPQHFGDGTRLSIL.

The table lists this clone with a few counts. The chain carries TRBV7-2 and TRBJ1-1; 7 bases line up with TRBD1. Looked up from germline, CDR1 is SGHTA and CDR2 is FQGNSA. J was trimmed by 6 bases and V by 0 bases; bases with no gene match: 1. The CDR3 has 13 amino acids. The CDR3, as DNA: TGTGCCAGCAGCTTAGCAGGGGGCGCTGAAGCTTTCTTT. This translates into CASSLAGGAEAFF.

This chain connects TRBV30 to TRBJ1-2, with D possibly matching TRBD1 (6 bases). Between the trimmed V and J ends, which lost 2 bases and 2 bases, there was a span of 15 bases. The germline V gene encodes CDR1 GTSNPN and CDR2 SVGIG (reference sequence). The CDR3 runs to 15 residues. CDR3 sequence (DNA): TGTGCCTGGAGTACCTACAGGGCCGCAAACTATGGCTACACCTTC. It specifies CAWSTYRAANYGYTF.

J is TRBJ2-7 and V is TRBV4-2, with TRBD1 matching over 9 bases. V gave up 0 bases and J gave up 3 bases; unmatched junction bases: 3. This CDR3 has 15 residues. CDR1 is LGHNA and CDR2 is YNFKEQ in the germline V gene. The CDR3 sequence is CASSQDDRGDYEQYF. CDR3 sequence (DNA): TGTGCCAGCAGCCAAGACGACAGGGGGGACTACGAGCAGTACTTC.

The CDR3 coding sequence is TGCAGCGTTGAAGAGGGGACCGGGGGAAAACTGTTTTTT. Its translation: CSVEEGTGGKLFF. The chain links TRBV29-1 to TRBJ1-4, with D maybe TRBD1 (5 bases). Germline V CDR1 and CDR2: SQVTM, ANQGSEA. The V and J ends lost 0 bases and 10 bases respectively, with 12 bases between them. The length of the CDR3 is 13 residues.

The chain carries TRBV29-1 and TRBJ2-6; D unresolved. The CDR3 has 13 amino acids. Trimming shortened V by 5 bases and J by 1 base, and 6 bases separated the two germline ends. Germline V CDR1 and CDR2: SQVTM, ANQGSEA. CDR3 in DNA: TGCAGCGTTATACGGTCTGGGGCCAACGTCCTGACTTTC. Encoded protein: CSVIRSGANVLTF.

The rearrangement uses TRBV1 and TRBJ2-2; no DNA check was done on the table's D call, TRBD1. TRBV1 is an annotated pseudogene. This CDR3 has 17 residues. The DNA for the CDR3 is TGCACCAGCAGCCAACCGACCACCGACAGACTGACCGGGGAGCTGTTTTTT. Translated, it gives CTSSQPTTDRLTGELFF.

This chain links TRBV6-5 with TRBJ1-1; possible D gene TRBD1, 5 bases. CDR1 and CDR2 (germline): MNHEY, SVGAGI. CDR3 size: 13 residues. Trimming stripped 6 bases from V and 4 bases from J, with 12 bases between. CDR3 bases: TGTGCCAGCAGCGTCGAGGGACTCACTGAAGCTTTCTTT. It codes for CASSVEGLTEAFF.

The chain recombines TRBV29-1 with TRBJ1-1; perhaps TRBD1 as D (5 bases). CDR3 length equals 13 residues. V was shortened by 6 bases and J by 2 bases, with 13 bases between the two germline ends. Germline V gives CDR1 SQVTM, CDR2 ANQGSEA. Here the CDR3 DNA reads TGCAGCGTCTCGCGGGGCCCTAACACTGAAGCTTTCTTT. Translating gives CSVSRGPNTEAFF.